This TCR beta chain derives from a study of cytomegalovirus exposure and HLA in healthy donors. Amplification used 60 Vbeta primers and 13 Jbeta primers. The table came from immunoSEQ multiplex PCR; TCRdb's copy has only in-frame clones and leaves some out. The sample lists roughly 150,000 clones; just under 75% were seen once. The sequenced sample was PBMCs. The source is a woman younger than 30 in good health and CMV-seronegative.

The CDR3 protein is CASSSDRGPYEQYF. The CDR3 coding sequence is TGTGCCAGCAGTTCAGACAGGGGTCCATACGAGCAGTACTTC. The V and J genes are TRBV6-5 and TRBJ2-7; 8 bases are a match to TRBD1. V gave up 4 bases and J gave up 4 bases; unmatched junction bases: 6. Per the germline V gene, CDR1 is MNHEY and CDR2 is SVGAGI. The CDR3 spans 14 residues.